This T cell receptor beta chain was sequenced during a study of T cell responses to AZD1222 COVID-19 vaccine. Germline lookup yields CDR1 MNHEY and CDR2 SMNVEV (reference sequence). The CDR3 contains 14 residues. V was clipped by 6 bases and J by 4 bases, with 15 bases between them. Clones were read by immunoSEQ multiplex PCR, and TCRdb kept only the in-frame ones, dropping some. This sample has more than 150,000 clones, with more than 85% found just once. This clone was detected only once. Specimen: peripheral blood, collected 28 days after the second AZD1222 dose. The genes are TRBV27 and TRBJ1-1; perhaps TRBD1 as D (5 bases). The sequence came from an adult who received the AZD1222 COVID-19 vaccine. CDR3 sequence: CASSLPGRGTEAFF. CDR3 sequence (DNA): TGTGCCAGCAGCCTACCGGGGAGGGGCACTGAAGCTTTCTTT.